This T cell receptor beta chain is from a study of CD8 T cells in ankylosing spondylitis. This clonotype was counted many times. V was cut by 6 bases and J by 4 bases, with 12 bases left in between. This CDR3 is built from 14 residues. Germline V gene sequence: CDR1 SGHTA, CDR2 FQGTGA. One entry per CDR3 protein, called by TCRdb with MiXCR from the 5' RACE reads. The sample carries around 150,000 distinct CDR3 sequences, about 7% recorded once. The rearrangement joins TRBV7-3 to TRBJ2-2; D is possibly TRBD2 (5 bases). This TCR was sampled from a female donor with ankylosing spondylitis or in good health (not recorded which). The sample was blood, either unsorted or a sorted T cell fraction (not recorded which). The CDR3 protein is CASRQTGGTGELFF. The CDR3 nucleotides are TGTGCCAGCAGACAAACCGGAGGCACCGGGGAGCTGTTTTTT.